Sequencing of this T cell receptor beta chain was carried out in a study of regulatory T cells in long-lasting Graves disease. Whole-study findings and limits: Those with persistent disease had in common more public clonotypes (about 2,500) than new patients (966). It was in persistent disease that TRBV28, TRBJ1-2 and TRBJ2-5 were favored.

In this sample, this clonotype turned up many times. Antigen: not known. Arm-PCR with iRepertoire HTBI primers amplified the CDR3 regions for these TCR beta libraries. TCRdb re-derived calls from the multiplex PCR reads in MiXCR, one entry per CDR3 protein. The sample carries a few hundred thousand distinct CDR3 sequences, roughly a quarter recorded once. As for time point: persistent/refractory GD, antithyroid drugs over 5 years with positive TRAb. Preparation of the TCR library used RNA extracted from PBMCs. Graves' disease diagnosis used American Thyroid Association guidelines. The CDR3 contains 14 residues. Trimming removed 5 bases at V and 0 bases at J, with 11 bases between. Germline V gene sequence: CDR1 MDHEN, CDR2 SYDVKM.

This receptor was identified in a female donor with Graves disease. V usage is TRBV28 and J usage is TRBJ2-7, with D possibly matching TRBD1 (6 bases). Sequenced material: peripheral blood mononuclear cells (PBMCs), taken when the disease was refractory, from a patient treated with antithyroid drugs. In DNA, the CDR3 is TGTGCCAGCAGTAGTGACAGGAGCTCCTACGAGCAGTACTTC. This sequence encodes CASSSDRSSYEQYF.